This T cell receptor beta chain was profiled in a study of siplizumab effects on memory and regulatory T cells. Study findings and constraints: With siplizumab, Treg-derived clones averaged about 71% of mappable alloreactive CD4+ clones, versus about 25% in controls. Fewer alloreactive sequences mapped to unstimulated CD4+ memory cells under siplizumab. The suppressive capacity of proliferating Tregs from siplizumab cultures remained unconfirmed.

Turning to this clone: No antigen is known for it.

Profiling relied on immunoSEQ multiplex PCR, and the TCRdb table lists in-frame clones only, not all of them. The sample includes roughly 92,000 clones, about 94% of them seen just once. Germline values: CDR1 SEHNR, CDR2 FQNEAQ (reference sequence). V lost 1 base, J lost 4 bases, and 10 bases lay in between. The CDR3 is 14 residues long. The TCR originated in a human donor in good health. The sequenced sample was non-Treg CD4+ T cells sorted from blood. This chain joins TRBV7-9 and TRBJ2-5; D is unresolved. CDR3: CASSLGAGPETQYF. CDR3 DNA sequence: TGTGCCAGCAGCTTAGGAGCAGGACCAGAGACCCAGTACTTC.